These 22 T cell receptor beta chains came from one sample sequenced in a study of human T cells and chemical hapten exposure. TCRdb independently ran MiXCR on the 5' RACE reads; one entry per CDR3 protein. Of tens of thousands of distinct CDR3 sequences detected, around 15% appear once; the ten largest clones hold around 6.8%. The starting material, unfractionated whole blood, was used for total RNA extraction. The receptors stem from a female donor in good health.

This chain connects TRBV28 to TRBJ2-1; D perhaps matches TRBD2 (6 bases). V lost 8 bases and J 8 bases, leaving 13 bases between the germline ends. This CDR3 has 12 amino acids. CDR1 is MDHEN, CDR2 SYDVKM, per germline. The CDR3 nucleotides read TGTGCCAGCTATAGGACTAACTATGAGCAGTTCTTC. It is translated as CASYRTNYEQFF.

There are a few counts of this clonotype. The CDR3 here is CSANRGPSADTQYF. In nucleotides, the CDR3 is TGCAGTGCTAACAGGGGACCGAGTGCAGATACGCAGTATTTT. The rearrangement uses TRBV20-1 and TRBJ2-3; the match to TRBD1 covers 7 bases. The CDR3 is 14 residues long. CDR1 and CDR2 from the germline V gene are DFQATT and SNEGSKA (reference sequence). Unmatched junction bases numbered 8, after V lost 4 bases and J lost 4 bases.

The V and J genes are TRBV12-3 or TRBV12-4 and TRBJ1-6; D gene unclear. V was pared by 2 bases and J by 4 bases, with 9 bases between. This CDR3 spans 15 amino acids. In DNA, the CDR3 is TGTGCCAGCAGTTTAAGTCACGGTTATAATTCACCCCTCCACTTT. Its translation is CASSLSHGYNSPLHF.

This clonotype was seen a handful of times. The gene calls are TRBV12-3 or TRBV12-4 and TRBJ1-3, with 7 bases lining up with TRBD1. CDR3 length: 14 amino acids. V dropped 2 bases and J dropped 3; count of bases not matched to a gene: 1. CDR3 sequence (DNA): TGTGCCAGCAGTTTACAGGGGGGTGGAAACACCATATATTTT. This codes for CASSLQGGGNTIYF.

The chain carries TRBV6-5 and TRBJ1-2; 7 bases match TRBD1. The CDR3 consists of 17 residues. Unmatched junction bases numbered 17, after V lost 6 bases and J lost 4 bases. Germline V gene data show CDR1 as MNHEY and CDR2 as SVGAGI. The CDR3 spells CASSHGAHRGAFYGYTF. CDR3 DNA: TGTGCCAGCAGCCACGGAGCCCACAGGGGTGCTTTCTATGGCTACACCTTC.

This clonotype came up a few times. The rearrangement uses TRBV27 and TRBJ2-7, with D possibly being TRBD2 (7 bases). Germline CDR1 is MNHEY and CDR2 is SMNVEV (reference sequence). The length of the CDR3 is 14 residues. V was cut by 5 bases and J by 3 bases, with 14 bases left in between. CDR3 nucleotides: TGTGCCAGCAGTCCACAAGGGGGGGACTACGAGCAGTACTTC. Its translation: CASSPQGGDYEQYF.

The gene calls are TRBV29-1 and TRBJ1-1, with unresolved D. Between the trimmed V and J ends, which lost 7 bases and 1 base, there was a span of 7 bases. This CDR3 is built from 11 residues. Per the germline V gene, CDR1 is SQVTM and CDR2 is ANQGSEA. CDR3 DNA: TGCAGCGGGATAAGGAACACTGAAGCTTTCTTT. This codes for CSGIRNTEAFF.

This clonotype came up a few times. The rearrangement uses TRBV15 and TRBJ1-2; D is ambiguous. The CDR3 totals 15 residues. V dropped 0 bases and J dropped 3 bases, with 11 bases sitting between them. Germline lookup yields CDR1 LNHNV and CDR2 YYDKDF (reference sequence). For the CDR3, the DNA is TGTGCCACCAGCAGAGAGTGGGGTGATGACTATGGCTACACCTTC. Residues: CATSREWGDDYGYTF.

This clonotype was seen a few times. The chain recombines TRBV20-1 with TRBJ2-2; D not certain. CDR3 length: 11 amino acids. V was pared by 2 bases and J by 6 bases, with 4 bases between. Per the germline V gene, CDR1 is DFQATT and CDR2 is SNEGSKA (reference sequence). The CDR3 nucleotides are TGCAGTGCTAGATTTTCCGGGGAGCTGTTTTTT. It encodes CSARFSGELFF.

The chain combines TRBV29-1 with TRBJ2-3; D is perhaps TRBD1 (5 bases). This CDR3 region has 15 residues. The germline gives CDR1 SQVTM, CDR2 ANQGSEA. Trimming stripped 6 bases from V and 4 bases from J, with 20 bases between. CDR3 region: CSVEPLRAWADTQYF. The CDR3 bases are TGCAGCGTCGAGCCCCTCAGGGCTTGGGCAGATACGCAGTATTTT.

V gene TRBV20-1 combines with J gene TRBJ2-3, with D perhaps TRBD1 (6 bases). Germline V gives CDR1 DFQATT, CDR2 SNEGSKA (reference sequence). Trimming took off 5 bases at V and 4 bases at J, with 16 bases between the two ends. CDR3 length equals 14 residues. Written as DNA, the CDR3 is TGCAGTGCTCAGGCACCAAACAGGGCAGATACGCAGTATTTT. Protein product: CSAQAPNRADTQYF.

This clonotype was observed once. This chain links TRBV12-3 or TRBV12-4 with TRBJ1-5; weak D call: TRBD1 (5 bases). V lost 2 bases, J lost 0 bases, and 14 bases lay in between. The CDR3 is 17 residues long. CDR3 sequence reads: CASSLSRGTLSNQPQHF. The CDR3 DNA reads as TGTGCCAGCAGTTTAAGCCGGGGGACGCTTAGCAATCAGCCCCAGCATTTT.

This clonotype was counted between two and nine times. The chain recombines TRBV5-1 with TRBJ2-3, with 9 bases matching TRBD2. V trimming: 3 bases; J trimming: 5 bases; junction bases outside the gene matches: 7. CDR1 is SGHRS and CDR2 is YFSETQ in the germline V gene. The CDR3 has 15 residues. CDR3 protein: CASSSGGGAGDTQYF. The CDR3 region has the DNA TGCGCCAGCAGCTCCGGCGGGGGGGCCGGAGATACGCAGTATTTT.

This clonotype has more than one count but fewer than ten. V usage is TRBV7-2 and J usage is TRBJ1-1, with unresolved D. The germline gives CDR1 SGHTA, CDR2 FQGNSA. V dropped 0 bases and J dropped 7 bases, with 9 bases sitting between them. The CDR3 runs 13 residues. The CDR3 protein is CASSLAFESEAFF. The CDR3 DNA is TGTGCCAGCAGCTTAGCGTTCGAGAGTGAAGCTTTCTTT. The full variable domain, with the rest looked up from reference TRBV7-2 and TRBJ1-1, is GAGVSQSPSNKVTEKGKDVELRCDPISGHTALYWYRQSLGQGLEFLIYFQGNSAPDKSGLPSDRFSAERTGGSVSTLTIQRTQQEDSAVYLCASSLAFESEAFFGQGTRLTVV.

The J gene is TRBJ2-7, the V gene TRBV6-5; 10 bases fit TRBD1. Germline V gene sequence: CDR1 MNHEY, CDR2 SVGAGI. The CDR3 consists of 18 residues. J was trimmed by 5 bases and V by 8 bases; bases with no gene match: 21. The CDR3 DNA follows: TGTGCCAGCTCTAAACCCTGGACCTCGGGACAGGGGAAGGACGAGCAGTACTTC. Protein sequence: CASSKPWTSGQGKDEQYF.

This rearrangement joins TRBV20-1 to TRBJ2-3; 8 positions match TRBD2. V lost 0 bases and J lost 4; bases outside the gene matches: 6. The germline V gene has CDR1 DFQATT and CDR2 SNEGSKA (reference sequence). The CDR3 loop spans 15 amino acids. CDR3 nucleotides: TGCAGTGCTAGAGATGGAGCGGGAGTCGCAGATACGCAGTATTTT. It yields the protein CSARDGAGVADTQYF.

This clonotype has just a few counts. The chain is built from TRBV6-5 and TRBJ2-5; TRBD1 aligns across 9 bases. The CDR3 is 13 residues long. Losses at the gene ends were 9 bases for V and 5 bases for J; bases not matched to a gene: 7. The germline CDR1 and CDR2 sequences are MNHEY and SVGAGI. The CDR3 loop reads CASGTGFGETQYF. DNA for the CDR3: TGTGCCAGTGGGACAGGGTTTGGGGAGACCCAGTACTTC.

This chain links TRBV12-3 or TRBV12-4 with TRBJ1-4, with 7 bases matching TRBD1. The CDR3 totals 15 residues. V lost 5 bases, J lost 5 bases, and 8 bases stayed unmatched. CDR3 in DNA: TGTGCCAGCAGTCCCTACAGGGGACAGAATGAAAAACTGTTTTTT. Translation: CASSPYRGQNEKLFF.

This clonotype was seen many times. The chain has TRBV3-1 and TRBJ2-7; tentatively, D is TRBD2 (5 bases). Trimming removed 5 bases from V and 5 bases from J, with 13 bases in between. The CDR3 loop spans 13 amino acids. Germline V gene sequence: CDR1 LGHDT, CDR2 YNNKEL (reference sequence). The CDR3 DNA is TGTGCCAGCAGCTTTCGGGTCGGGAACGAGCAGTACTTC. Translated: CASSFRVGNEQYF.

V gene TRBV4-1 combines with J gene TRBJ2-5; TRBD2 matches 8 bases. Germline loops: CDR1 MGHRA, CDR2 YSYEKL. CDR3 length: 16 residues. Trimming took 0 bases from V and 1 from J; bases not matched to a gene: 4. Here the CDR3 reads CASSQDSSGLQETQYF. For the CDR3, the DNA is TGCGCCAGCAGCCAAGATTCTAGCGGGCTCCAAGAGACCCAGTACTTC.

The table lists this clonotype with a few counts. The CDR3 DNA is TGCAGTGCTAGGAAACCAAGCACAGATACGCAGTATTTT. This codes for CSARKPSTDTQYF. V and J are TRBV20-1 and TRBJ2-3; D call uncertain. Germline V gene data show CDR1 as DFQATT and CDR2 as SNEGSKA (reference sequence). CDR3 length: 13 residues. Trimming cost V 3 bases and J 0 bases, with 7 bases left between them.

This rearrangement joins TRBV5-1 to TRBJ2-5, with 10 bases that match TRBD2. Germline CDR1 reads SGHRS; CDR2 reads YFSETQ. V dropped 2 bases and J dropped 3; count of bases not matched to a gene: 1. The CDR3 has 14 residues. In DNA, the CDR3 is TGCGCCAGCAGCTTCCTAGCGGGGGAAGAGACCCAGTACTTC. Translating gives CASSFLAGEETQYF.